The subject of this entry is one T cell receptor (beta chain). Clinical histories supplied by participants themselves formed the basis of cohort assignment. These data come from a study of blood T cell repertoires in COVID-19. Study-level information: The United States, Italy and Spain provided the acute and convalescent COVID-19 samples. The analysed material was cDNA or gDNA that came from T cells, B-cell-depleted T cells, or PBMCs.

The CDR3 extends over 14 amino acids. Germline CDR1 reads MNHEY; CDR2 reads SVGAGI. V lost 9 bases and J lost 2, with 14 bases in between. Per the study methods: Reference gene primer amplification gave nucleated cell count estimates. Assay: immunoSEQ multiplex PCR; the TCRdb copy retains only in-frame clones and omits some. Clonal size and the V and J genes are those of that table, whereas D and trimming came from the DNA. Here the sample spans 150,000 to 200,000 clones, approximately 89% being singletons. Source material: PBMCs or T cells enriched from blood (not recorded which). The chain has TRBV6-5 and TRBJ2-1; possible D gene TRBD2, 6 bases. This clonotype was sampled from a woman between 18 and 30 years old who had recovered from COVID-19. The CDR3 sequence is CASTGTPTYNEQFF. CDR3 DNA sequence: TGTGCCAGTACCGGGACTCCAACCTACAATGAGCAGTTCTTC.